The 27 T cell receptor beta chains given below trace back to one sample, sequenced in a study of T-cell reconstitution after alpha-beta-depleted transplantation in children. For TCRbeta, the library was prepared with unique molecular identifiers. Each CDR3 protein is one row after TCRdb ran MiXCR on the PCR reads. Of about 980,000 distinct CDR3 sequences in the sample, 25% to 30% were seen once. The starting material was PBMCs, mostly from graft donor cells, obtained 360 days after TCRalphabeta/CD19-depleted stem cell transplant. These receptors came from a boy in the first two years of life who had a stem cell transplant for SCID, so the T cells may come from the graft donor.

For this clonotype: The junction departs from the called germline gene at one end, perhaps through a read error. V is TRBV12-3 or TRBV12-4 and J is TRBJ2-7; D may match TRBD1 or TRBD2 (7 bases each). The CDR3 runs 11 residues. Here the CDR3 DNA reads TGTGCCAGCAGTTTGGGGGGGACAGTTAGCTTC. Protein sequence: CASSLGGTVSF.

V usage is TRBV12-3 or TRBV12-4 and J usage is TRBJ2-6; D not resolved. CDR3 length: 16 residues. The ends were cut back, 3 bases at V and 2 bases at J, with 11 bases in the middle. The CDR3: CASSFVAQAGANVLTF. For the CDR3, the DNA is TGTGCCAGCAGTTTTGTGGCCCAAGCTGGGGCCAACGTCCTGACTTTC.

The CDR3 sequence: CASSLALAGVRSYEQYF. The CDR3 DNA reads TGTGCCAGCAGCTTAGCGCTAGCGGGGGTTCGCTCCTACGAGCAGTACTTC. The rearrangement uses TRBV7-2 and TRBJ2-7, with 10 bases fitting TRBD2. The CDR3 loop spans 17 amino acids. The germline V gene encodes CDR1 SGHTA and CDR2 FQGNSA. V dropped 0 bases and J dropped 0; count of bases not matched to a gene: 5.

The CDR3 loop reads CASSTVGGSPLHF. The CDR3 bases are TGTGCCAGCAGCACAGTGGGAGGTTCACCCCTCCACTTT. V usage is TRBV25-1 and J usage is TRBJ1-6; D remains ambiguous. Trimming took 6 bases from V and 9 from J, leaving 12 bases between them. This CDR3 has 13 residues. CDR1 and CDR2 (germline): MGHDK, SYGVNS. Full variable domain (outside the CDR3, taken from reference TRBV25-1 and TRBJ1-6): EADIYQTPRYLVIGTGKKITLECSQTMGHDKMYWYQQDPGMELHLIHYSYGVNSTEKGDLSSESTVSRIRTEHFPLTLESARPSHTSQYLCASSTVGGSPLHFGNGTRLTVT.

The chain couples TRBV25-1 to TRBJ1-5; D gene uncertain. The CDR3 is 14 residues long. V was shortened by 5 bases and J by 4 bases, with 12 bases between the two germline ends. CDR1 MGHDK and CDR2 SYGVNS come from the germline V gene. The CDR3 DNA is TGTGCCAGCAGTCGACGGACGGAAAATCAGCCCCAGCATTTT. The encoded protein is CASSRRTENQPQHF.

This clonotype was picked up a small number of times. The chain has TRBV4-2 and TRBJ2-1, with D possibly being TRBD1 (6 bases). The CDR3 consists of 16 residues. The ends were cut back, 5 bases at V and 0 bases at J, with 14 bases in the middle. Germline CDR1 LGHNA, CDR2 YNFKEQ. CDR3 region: CASSYRALTSYNEQFF. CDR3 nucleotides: TGTGCCAGCAGCTACAGGGCCCTAACCTCCTACAATGAGCAGTTCTTC.

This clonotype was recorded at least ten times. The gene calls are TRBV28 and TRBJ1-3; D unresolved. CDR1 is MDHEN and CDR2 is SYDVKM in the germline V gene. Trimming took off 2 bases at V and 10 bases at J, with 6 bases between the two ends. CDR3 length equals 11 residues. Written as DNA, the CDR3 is TGTGCCAGCAGTTTAAGGGAGACCATATATTTT. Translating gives CASSLRETIYF.

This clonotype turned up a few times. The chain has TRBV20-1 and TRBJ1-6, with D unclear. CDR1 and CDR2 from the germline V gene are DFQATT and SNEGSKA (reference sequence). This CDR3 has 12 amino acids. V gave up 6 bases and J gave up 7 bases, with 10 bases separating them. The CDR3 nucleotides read TGCAGTGCCAGAAGGATGAATTCACCCCTCCACTTT. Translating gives CSARRMNSPLHF.

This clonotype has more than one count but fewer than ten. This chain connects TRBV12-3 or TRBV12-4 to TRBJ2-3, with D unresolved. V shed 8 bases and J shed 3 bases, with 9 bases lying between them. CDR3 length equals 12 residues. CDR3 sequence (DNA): TGTGCCAGCGGGATTCGTACAGATACGCAGTATTTT. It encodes CASGIRTDTQYF.

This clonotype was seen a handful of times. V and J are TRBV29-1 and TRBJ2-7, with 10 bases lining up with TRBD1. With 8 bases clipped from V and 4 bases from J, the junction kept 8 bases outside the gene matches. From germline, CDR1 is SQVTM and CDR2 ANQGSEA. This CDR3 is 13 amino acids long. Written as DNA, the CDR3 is TGCAGCATCCGGGACAGGGGTAGATACGAGCAGTACTTC. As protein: CSIRDRGRYEQYF.

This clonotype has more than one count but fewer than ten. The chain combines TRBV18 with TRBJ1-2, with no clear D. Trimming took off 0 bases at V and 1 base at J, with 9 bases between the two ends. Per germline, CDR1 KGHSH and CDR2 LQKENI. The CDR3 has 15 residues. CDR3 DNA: TGTGCCAGCTCACCACCTAACAGAGTTAACTATGGCTACACCTTC. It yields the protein CASSPPNRVNYGYTF.

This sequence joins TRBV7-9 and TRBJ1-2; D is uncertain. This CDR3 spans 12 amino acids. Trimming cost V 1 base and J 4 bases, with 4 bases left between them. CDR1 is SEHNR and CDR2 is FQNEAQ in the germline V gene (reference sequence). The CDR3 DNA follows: TGTGCCAGCAGCTTAGATCCCTATGGCTACACCTTC. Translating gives CASSLDPYGYTF.

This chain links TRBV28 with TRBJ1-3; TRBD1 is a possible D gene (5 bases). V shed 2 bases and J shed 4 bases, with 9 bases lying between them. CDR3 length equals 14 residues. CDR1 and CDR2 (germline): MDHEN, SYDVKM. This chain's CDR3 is CASSLEGPGNTIYF. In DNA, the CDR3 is TGTGCCAGCAGTTTAGAGGGGCCAGGAAACACCATATATTTT.

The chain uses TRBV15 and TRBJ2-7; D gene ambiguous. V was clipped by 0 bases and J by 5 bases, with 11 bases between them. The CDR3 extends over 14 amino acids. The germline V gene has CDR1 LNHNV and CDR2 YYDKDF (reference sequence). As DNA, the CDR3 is TGTGCCACCAGCAGAGATCTATCCCCCGACGAGCAGTACTTC. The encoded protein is CATSRDLSPDEQYF.

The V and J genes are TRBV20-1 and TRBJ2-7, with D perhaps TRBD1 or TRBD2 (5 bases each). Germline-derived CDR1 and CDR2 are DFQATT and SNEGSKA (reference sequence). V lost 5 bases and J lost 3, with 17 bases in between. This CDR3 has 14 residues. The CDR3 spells CSAARSGRIYEQYF. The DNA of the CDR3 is TGCAGTGCTGCGAGATCGGGACGGATCTACGAGCAGTACTTC.

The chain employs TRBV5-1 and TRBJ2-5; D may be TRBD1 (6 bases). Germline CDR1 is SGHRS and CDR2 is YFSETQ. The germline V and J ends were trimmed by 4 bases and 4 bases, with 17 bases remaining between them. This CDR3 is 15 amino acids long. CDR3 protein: CASSPRTVESETQYF. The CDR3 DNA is TGCGCCAGCAGCCCCCGGACAGTCGAATCAGAGACCCAGTACTTC.

CDR3 loop: CASSPQRGHQETQYF. The CDR3 coding sequence is TGTGCCAGCTCACCACAGCGGGGGCACCAAGAGACCCAGTACTTC. This chain links TRBV18 with TRBJ2-5, with 8 bases lining up with TRBD2. The V gene end was trimmed by 1 base and the J gene end by 0 bases; junction bases not matched to a gene: 1. CDR1 and CDR2 from the germline V gene are KGHSH and LQKENI. The CDR3 covers 15 residues.

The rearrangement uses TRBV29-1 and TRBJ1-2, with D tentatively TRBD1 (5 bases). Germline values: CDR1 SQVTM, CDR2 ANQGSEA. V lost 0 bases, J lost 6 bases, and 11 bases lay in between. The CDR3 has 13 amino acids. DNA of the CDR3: TGCAGCGTTGAAGATGAGTGGACAAATGGCTACACCTTC. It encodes CSVEDEWTNGYTF.

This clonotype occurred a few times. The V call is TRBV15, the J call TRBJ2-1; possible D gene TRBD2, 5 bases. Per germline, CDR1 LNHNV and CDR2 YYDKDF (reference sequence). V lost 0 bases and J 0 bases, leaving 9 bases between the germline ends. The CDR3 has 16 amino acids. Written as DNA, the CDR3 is TGTGCCACCAGCAGAGATGGTACTAGCTCCTACAATGAGCAGTTCTTC. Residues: CATSRDGTSSYNEQFF.

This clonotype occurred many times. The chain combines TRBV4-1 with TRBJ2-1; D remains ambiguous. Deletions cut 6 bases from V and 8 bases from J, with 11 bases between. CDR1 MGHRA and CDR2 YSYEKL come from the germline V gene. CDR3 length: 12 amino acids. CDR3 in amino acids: CASSPGLDEQFF. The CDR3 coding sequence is TGCGCCAGCAGTCCGGGTTTAGATGAGCAGTTCTTC.

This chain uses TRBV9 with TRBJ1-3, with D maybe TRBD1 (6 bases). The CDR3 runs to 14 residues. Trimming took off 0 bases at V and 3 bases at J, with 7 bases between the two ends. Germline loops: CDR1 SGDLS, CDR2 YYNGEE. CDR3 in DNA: TGTGCCAGCAGCGTAGCAGGGGTTGGAAACACCATATATTTT. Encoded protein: CASSVAGVGNTIYF.

The CDR3 DNA follows: TGTGCCAGCCACAAAAGGGGACAGACCTACGAGCAGTACTTC. As protein: CASHKRGQTYEQYF. This chain connects TRBV27 to TRBJ2-7, with 7 nucleotides matching TRBD1. The CDR3 is 14 amino acids. CDR1 MNHEY and CDR2 SMNVEV come from the germline V gene (reference sequence). V lost 8 bases, J lost 2 bases, and 9 bases stayed unmatched.

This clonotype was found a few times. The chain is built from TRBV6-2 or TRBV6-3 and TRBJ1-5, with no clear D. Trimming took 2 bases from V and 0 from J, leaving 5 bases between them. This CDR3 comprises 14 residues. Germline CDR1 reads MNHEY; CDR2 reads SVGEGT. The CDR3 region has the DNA TGTGCCAGCAGTTACCGACTTAGCAATCAGCCCCAGCATTTT. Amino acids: CASSYRLSNQPQHF.

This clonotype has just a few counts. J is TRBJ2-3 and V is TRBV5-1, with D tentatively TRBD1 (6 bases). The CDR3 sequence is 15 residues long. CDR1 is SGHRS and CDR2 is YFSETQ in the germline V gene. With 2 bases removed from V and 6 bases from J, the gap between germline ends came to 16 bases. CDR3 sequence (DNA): TGCGCCAGCAGCTTTAACCGAGGGGGTTGGGATACGCAGTATTTT. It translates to CASSFNRGGWDTQYF.

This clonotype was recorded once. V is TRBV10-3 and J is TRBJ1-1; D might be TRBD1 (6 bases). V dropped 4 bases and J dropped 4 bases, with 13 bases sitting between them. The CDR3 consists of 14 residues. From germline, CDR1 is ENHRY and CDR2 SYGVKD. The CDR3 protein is CAISARGLGTEAFF. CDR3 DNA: TGTGCCATCAGTGCCCGGGGGCTGGGCACTGAAGCTTTCTTT.

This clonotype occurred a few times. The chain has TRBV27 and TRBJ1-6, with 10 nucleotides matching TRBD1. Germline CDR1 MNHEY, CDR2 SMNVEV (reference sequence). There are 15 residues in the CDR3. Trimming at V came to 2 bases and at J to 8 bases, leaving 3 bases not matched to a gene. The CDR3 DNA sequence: TGTGCCAGCAGTTTAATCGGGACAGGGGATTCACCCCTCCACTTT. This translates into CASSLIGTGDSPLHF.

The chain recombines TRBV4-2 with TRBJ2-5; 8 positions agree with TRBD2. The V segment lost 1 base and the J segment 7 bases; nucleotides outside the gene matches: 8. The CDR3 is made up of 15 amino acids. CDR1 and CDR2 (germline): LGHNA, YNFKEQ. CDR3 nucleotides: TGTGCCAGCAGCCAAGCTTGGAGCGGGGGAGGGACCCAGTACTTC. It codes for CASSQAWSGGGTQYF.